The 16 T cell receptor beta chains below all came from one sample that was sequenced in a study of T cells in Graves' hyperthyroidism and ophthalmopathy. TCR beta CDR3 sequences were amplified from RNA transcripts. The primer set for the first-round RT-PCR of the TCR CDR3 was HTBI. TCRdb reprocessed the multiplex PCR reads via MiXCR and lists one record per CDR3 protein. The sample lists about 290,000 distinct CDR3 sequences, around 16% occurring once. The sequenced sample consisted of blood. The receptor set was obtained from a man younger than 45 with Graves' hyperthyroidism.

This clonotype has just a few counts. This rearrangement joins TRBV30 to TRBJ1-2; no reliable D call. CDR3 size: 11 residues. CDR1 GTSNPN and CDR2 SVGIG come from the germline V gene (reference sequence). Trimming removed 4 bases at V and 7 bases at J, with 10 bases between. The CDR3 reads CAWTRGVGYTF. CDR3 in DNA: TGTGCCTGGACCCGGGGAGTTGGCTACACCTTC.

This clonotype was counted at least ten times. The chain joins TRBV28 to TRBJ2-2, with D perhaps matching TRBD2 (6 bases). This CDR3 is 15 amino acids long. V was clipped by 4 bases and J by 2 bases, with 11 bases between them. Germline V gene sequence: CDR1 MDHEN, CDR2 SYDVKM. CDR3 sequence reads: CASSSGGTNTGELFF. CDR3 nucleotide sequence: TGTGCCAGCAGTTCAGGAGGGACTAACACCGGGGAGCTGTTTTTT.

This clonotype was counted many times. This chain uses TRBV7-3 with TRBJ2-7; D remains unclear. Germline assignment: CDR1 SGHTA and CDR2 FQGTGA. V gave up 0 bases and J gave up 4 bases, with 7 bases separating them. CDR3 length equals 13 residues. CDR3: CASSLTLEYEQYF. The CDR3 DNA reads TGTGCCAGCAGCTTAACTCTCGAATACGAGCAGTACTTC.

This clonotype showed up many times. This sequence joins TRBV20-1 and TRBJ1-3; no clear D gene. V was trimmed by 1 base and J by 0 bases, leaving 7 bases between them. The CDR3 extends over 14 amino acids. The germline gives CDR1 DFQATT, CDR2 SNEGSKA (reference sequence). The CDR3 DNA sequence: TGCAGTGCTAGAGGACCGATCTCTGGAAACACCATATATTTT. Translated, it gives CSARGPISGNTIYF.

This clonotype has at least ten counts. CDR3 nucleotide sequence: TGCAGTGCTAGCCCCTCGTGGAGACAGGGTGAAGCTTTCTTT. Its translation: CSASPSWRQGEAFF. The J gene is TRBJ1-1, the V gene TRBV20-1; 7 bases agree with TRBD1. Germline V gene data show CDR1 as DFQATT and CDR2 as SNEGSKA (reference sequence). J gave up 7 bases and V 3 bases, and 11 bases lay outside the gene matches. CDR3 length equals 14 residues.

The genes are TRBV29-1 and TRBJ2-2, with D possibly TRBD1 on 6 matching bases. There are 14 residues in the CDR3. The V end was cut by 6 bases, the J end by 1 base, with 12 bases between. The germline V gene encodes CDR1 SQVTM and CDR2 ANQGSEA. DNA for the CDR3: TGCAGCGTCGGTGGGGGCGGGAACACCGGGGAGCTGTTTTTT. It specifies CSVGGGGNTGELFF.

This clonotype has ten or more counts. As DNA, the CDR3 is TGCGCCAGCAGCGACCAGGGAAGGGATGAAGCTTTCTTT. Translated, it gives CASSDQGRDEAFF. The V gene is TRBV5-1, the J gene TRBJ1-1; a possible D gene is TRBD1 (5 bases). V dropped 4 bases and J dropped 7 bases, with 14 bases sitting between them. From germline, CDR1 is SGHRS and CDR2 YFSETQ. CDR3 length equals 13 residues.

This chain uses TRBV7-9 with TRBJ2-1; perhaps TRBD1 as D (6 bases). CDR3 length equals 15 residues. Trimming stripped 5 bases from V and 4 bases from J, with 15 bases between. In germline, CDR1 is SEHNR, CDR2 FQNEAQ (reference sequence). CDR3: CASSLPDRSYNEQFF. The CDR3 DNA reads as TGTGCCAGCAGCCTTCCCGACAGGAGTTACAATGAGCAGTTCTTC.

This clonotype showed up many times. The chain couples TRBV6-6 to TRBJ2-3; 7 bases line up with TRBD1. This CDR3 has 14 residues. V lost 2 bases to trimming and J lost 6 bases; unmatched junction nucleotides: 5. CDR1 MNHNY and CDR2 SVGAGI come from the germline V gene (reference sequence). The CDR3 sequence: CASSYDRAGDTQYF. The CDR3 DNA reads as TGTGCCAGCAGTTACGACAGGGCAGGGGATACGCAGTATTTT.

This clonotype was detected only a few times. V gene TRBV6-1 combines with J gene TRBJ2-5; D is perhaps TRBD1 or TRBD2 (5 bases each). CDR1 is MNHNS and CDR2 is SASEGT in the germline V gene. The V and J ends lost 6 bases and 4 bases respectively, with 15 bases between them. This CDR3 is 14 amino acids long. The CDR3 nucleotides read TGTGCCAGCAGAAGGGCCCTCGGGGCAGAGACCCAGTACTTC. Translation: CASRRALGAETQYF.

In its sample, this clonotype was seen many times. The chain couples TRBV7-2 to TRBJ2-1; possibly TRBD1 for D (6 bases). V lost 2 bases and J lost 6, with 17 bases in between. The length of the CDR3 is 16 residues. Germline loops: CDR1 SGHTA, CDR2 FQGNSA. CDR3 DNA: TGTGCCAGCAGCTTACAACAGGGCTTATCGGGCAATGAGCAGTTCTTC. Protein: CASSLQQGLSGNEQFF. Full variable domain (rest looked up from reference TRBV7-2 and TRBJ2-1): GAGVSQSPSNKVTEKGKDVELRCDPISGHTALYWYRQSLGQGLEFLIYFQGNSAPDKSGLPSDRFSAERTGGSVSTLTIQRTQQEDSAVYLCASSLQQGLSGNEQFFGPGTRLTVL.

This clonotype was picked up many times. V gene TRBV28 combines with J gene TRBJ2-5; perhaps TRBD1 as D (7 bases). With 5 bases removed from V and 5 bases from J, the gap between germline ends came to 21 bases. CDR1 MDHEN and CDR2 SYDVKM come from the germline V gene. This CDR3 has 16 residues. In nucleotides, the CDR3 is TGTGCCAGCAGTCCGCGGGACAGAGAGTCGGGTGAGACCCAGTACTTC. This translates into CASSPRDRESGETQYF.

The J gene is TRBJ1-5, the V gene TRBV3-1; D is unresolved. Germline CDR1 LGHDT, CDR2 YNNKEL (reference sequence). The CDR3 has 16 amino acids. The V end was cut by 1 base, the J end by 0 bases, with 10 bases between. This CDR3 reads CASSQGPRLSNQPQHF. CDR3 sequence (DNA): TGTGCCAGCAGCCAAGGGCCCAGACTTAGCAATCAGCCCCAGCATTTT.

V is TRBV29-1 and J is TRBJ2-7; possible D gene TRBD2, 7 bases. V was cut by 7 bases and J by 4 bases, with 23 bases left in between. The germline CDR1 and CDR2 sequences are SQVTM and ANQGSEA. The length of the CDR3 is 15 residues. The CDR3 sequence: CSALIGGTRGYEQYF. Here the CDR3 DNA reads TGCAGCGCCTTAATCGGGGGGACAAGGGGGTACGAGCAGTACTTC.

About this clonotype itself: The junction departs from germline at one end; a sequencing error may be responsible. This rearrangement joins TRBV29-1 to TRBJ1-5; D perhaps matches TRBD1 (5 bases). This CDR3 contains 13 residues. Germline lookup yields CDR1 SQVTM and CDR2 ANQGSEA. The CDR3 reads CSVKGDSNPPQHF. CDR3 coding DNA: TGCAGCGTTAAGGGCGACAGCAATCCGCCCCAGCATTTT.

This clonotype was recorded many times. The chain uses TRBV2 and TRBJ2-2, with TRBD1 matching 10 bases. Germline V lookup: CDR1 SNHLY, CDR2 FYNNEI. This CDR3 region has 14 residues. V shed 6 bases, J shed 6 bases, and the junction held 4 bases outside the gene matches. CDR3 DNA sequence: TGTGCCAGCAGGACAGGGGGCGGGCCCGGGGAGCTGTTTTTT. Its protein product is CASRTGGGPGELFF.